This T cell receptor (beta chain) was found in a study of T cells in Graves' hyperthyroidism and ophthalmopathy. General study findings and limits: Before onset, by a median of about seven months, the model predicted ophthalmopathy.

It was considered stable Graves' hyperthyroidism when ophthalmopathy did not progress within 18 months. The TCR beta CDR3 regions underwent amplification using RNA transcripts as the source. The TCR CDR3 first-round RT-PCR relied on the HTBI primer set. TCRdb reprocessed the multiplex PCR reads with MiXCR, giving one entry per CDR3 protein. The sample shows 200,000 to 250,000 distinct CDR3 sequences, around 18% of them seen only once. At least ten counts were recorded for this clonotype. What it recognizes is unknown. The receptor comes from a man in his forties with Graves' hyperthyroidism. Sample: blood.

The CDR3 loop reads CASSSTGIPDTQYF. CDR3 bases: TGCGCCAGCAGCTCCACAGGGATCCCAGATACGCAGTATTTT. The genes are TRBV5-1 and TRBJ2-3, with a tentative D call TRBD1 (6 bases). CDR3 length: 14 residues. The germline V and J ends were trimmed by 3 bases and 4 bases, with 12 bases remaining between them. The germline gives CDR1 SGHRS, CDR2 YFSETQ.